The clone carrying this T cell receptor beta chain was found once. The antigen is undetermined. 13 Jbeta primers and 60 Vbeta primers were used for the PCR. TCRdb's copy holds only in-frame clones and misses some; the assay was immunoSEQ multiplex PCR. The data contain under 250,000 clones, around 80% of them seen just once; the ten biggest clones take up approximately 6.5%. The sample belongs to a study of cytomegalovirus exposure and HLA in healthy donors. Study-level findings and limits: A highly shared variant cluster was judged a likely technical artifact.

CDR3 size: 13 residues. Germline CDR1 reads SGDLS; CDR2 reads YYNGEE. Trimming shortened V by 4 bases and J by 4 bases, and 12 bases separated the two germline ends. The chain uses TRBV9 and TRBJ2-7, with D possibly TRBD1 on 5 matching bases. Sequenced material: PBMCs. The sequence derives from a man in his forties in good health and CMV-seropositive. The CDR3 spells CASSQGEVYEQYF. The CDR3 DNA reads TGTGCCAGCAGCCAAGGGGAAGTGTACGAGCAGTACTTC.